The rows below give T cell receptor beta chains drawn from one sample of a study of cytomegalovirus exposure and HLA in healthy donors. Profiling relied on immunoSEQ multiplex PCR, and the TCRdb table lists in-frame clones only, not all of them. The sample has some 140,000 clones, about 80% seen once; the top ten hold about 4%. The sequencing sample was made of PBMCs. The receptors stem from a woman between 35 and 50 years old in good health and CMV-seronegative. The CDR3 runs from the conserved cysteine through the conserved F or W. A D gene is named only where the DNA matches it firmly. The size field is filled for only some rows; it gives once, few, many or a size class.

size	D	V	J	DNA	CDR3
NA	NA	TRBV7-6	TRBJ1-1	TGTGCCAGCAGCCCAGGACAGCTGAACACTGAAGCTTTCTTT	CASSPGQLNTEAFF
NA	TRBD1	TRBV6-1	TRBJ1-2	TGTGCCAGCTTTGGTGGGACAGACGCCTATGGCTACACCTTC	CASFGGTDAYGYTF
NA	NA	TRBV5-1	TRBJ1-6	TGCGCCAGCAGCTCGACAGTCTCCTATAATTCACCCCTCCACTTT	CASSSTVSYNSPLHF
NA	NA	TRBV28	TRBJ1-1	TGTGCCAGCAGTTTAGGAACAGGGTCCTTTAACACTGAAGCTTTCTTT	CASSLGTGSFNTEAFF
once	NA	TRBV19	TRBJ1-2	TGTGCCAGTAGTAACCCGGAGAGCCCCGTCTACGACTATGGCTACACCTTC	CASSNPESPVYDYGYTF
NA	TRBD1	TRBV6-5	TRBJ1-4	TGTGCCAGCAGTACGGGACAGGGCGGTGGCGAAAAACTGTTTTTT	CASSTGQGGGEKLFF
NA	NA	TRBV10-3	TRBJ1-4	TGTGCCATCAGTGGGGGGGGGACTGAAAAACTGTTTTTT	CAISGGGTEKLFF
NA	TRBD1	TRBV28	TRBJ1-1	TGTGCCAGCAGGACAGGGTCCACTGAAGCTTTCTTT	CASRTGSTEAFF
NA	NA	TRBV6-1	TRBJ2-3	TGTGCCAGCCTGTGGCCCCCAGATACGCAGTATTTT	CASLWPPDTQYF
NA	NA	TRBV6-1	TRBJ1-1	TGTGCCAGCATCAACGGGGGGGGGTACACTGAAGCTTTCTTT	CASINGGGYTEAFF
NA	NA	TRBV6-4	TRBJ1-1	TGTGCCAGCAGGGCCGTGCAAGGGGGTGAAGCTTTCTTT	CASRAVQGGEAFF
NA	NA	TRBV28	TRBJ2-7	TGTGCCAGCAGTCTAGGTTCCTACGAGCAGTACTTC	CASSLGSYEQYF
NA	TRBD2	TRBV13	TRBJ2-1	TGTGCCAGCAGCCCAGGACTAGCGGGAGTAAATGAGCAGTTCTTC	CASSPGLAGVNEQFF
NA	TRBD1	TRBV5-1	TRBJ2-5	TGCGCCAGCAGCCCTTTTCGACAGGGAGAGACCCAGTACTTC	CASSPFRQGETQYF
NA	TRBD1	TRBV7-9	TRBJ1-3	TGTGCCAGCAGCTTTCTCCGGGACAGTGGAAACACCATATATTTT	CASSFLRDSGNTIYF
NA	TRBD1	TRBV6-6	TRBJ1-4	TGTGCCAGCAGTTCCGGACAGGGGGAGGAAAAACTGTTTTTT	CASSSGQGEEKLFF
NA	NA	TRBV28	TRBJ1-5	TGTGCCAGCAGTTTCCGTCCTATGCGAGGGCGGGGCGCGGAGCAGCCCCAGCATTTT	CASSFRPMRGRGAEQPQHF